The T cell receptor beta chain described here comes from a study of blood T cell repertoires in COVID-19. Whole-study context: In each case, the material was cDNA or gDNA derived from T cells, B-cell-depleted T cells, or PBMCs.

Participants came from fewer than 25 US areas, aged about 18 to 100 years. Participant-given clinical history determined each cohort assignment. Method: immunoSEQ multiplex PCR; TCRdb's copy keeps in-frame clones and lacks some. The table has 200,000 to 300,000 clones, approximately 88% seen once. This CDR3 comprises 14 residues. With 11 bases removed from V and 1 base from J, the gap between germline ends came to 14 bases. Germline lookup yields CDR1 KGHDR and CDR2 SFDVKD. The chain has TRBV24-1 and TRBJ1-5; D not resolved. The TCR comes from a woman aged 40 to 55 with acute COVID-19. The sample taken for sequencing was PBMCs or T cells enriched from blood (not recorded which). This CDR3 is CAIAARNSNQPQHF. As DNA, the CDR3 is TGTGCCATCGCAGCCAGGAACAGCAATCAGCCCCAGCATTTT.